This TCR beta chain was obtained from a study of cytomegalovirus exposure and HLA in healthy donors. Across the whole study: Genotyping showed roughly 77% of 300 to 450 donors falling in the Caucasian-associated ancestry cluster. Findings of the study overall: Most TCR sequences proved rare, with some public TCRs found in many donors.

Researchers ran the PCR with 60 Vbeta and 13 Jbeta primers. Sequencing used immunoSEQ multiplex PCR; TCRdb keeps in-frame clones, though not all of them. The sample consists of under 150,000 clones, about 64% of them appearing once. For this clone: Its cognate antigen is unknown.

Germline-derived CDR1 and CDR2 are SNHLY and FYNNEI. The V and J ends lost 3 bases and 7 bases, in that order; junction bases with no gene match: 8. The CDR3 extends over 16 amino acids. When sampled, the donors appeared nominally healthy, though they likely had unrecorded immune exposures. The sequencing input was PBMCs. The rearrangement joins TRBV2 to TRBJ2-1; 11 positions match TRBD1. The TCR sequence derives from a woman between 35 and 50 years old in good health and CMV-seronegative. The CDR3 nucleotides are TGTGCCAGCAGTGACCCGGGACAGGGGGTGGGGAATGAGCAGTTCTTC. Its protein product is CASSDPGQGVGNEQFF.